The 13 T cell receptor beta chains presented below share a single source sample, sequenced in a study of T cells in women clearing cervical HPV infection. The data were produced by immunoSEQ multiplex PCR, yet TCRdb's version contains in-frame clones alone and is incomplete. The table lists 44,000 or so clones. Sequencing was carried out using blood buffy coat. Receptors originate from a woman aged 18 to 75 with a cervical HPV16 infection that either progressed to CIN3+ or cleared (not recorded which).

Turning to this clone: The read comes to an end 3 residues before the CDR3 does, leaving the germline J gene to fill in the end. The chain recombines TRBV14 with TRBJ2-7, with 9 bases identical to TRBD1. The ends lost 4 bases at V and 4 bases at J; junction bases unmatched: 5. The CDR3 is made up of 14 amino acids. In germline, CDR1 is SGHDN, CDR2 FVKESK. CDR3 region: CASSPRDRDYEQYF. The sequenced part of the CDR3 DNA is TGTGCCAGCAGCCCCCGGGACAGGGATTACGAG.

Details on this clone: Read coverage stops 3 residues before the CDR3 terminus; the germline J gene supplies the remainder. V is TRBV5-1 and J is TRBJ2-1; D is ambiguous. Deletions cut 5 bases from V and 0 bases from J, with 15 bases between. CDR1 and CDR2 (germline): SGHRS, YFSETQ. There are 16 residues in the CDR3. CDR3 amino acids: CASSFPQRSSYNEQFF. The covered CDR3 bases are TGCGCCAGCAGTTTTCCTCAGCGCAGCTCCTACAATGAG.

Remarks on this clone: The read finishes 3 residues shy of the CDR3 end, and the germline J gene is used to complete it. The J gene is TRBJ1-5, the V gene TRBV19; 8 bases align to TRBD1. Germline CDR1 LNHDA, CDR2 SQIVND (reference sequence). This CDR3 is built from 13 residues. Trimming took 6 bases from V and 6 from J; bases not matched to a gene: 4. Partial CDR3 DNA: TGTGCCAGTAGGACAGGGGTGGCTCAGCCC. Protein sequence: CASRTGVAQP. In full, the CDR3 is CASRTGVAQPQHF.

A word on this clone: The CDR3 extends 3 residues past the end of the read, so its final part is completed from the germline J gene. This sequence joins TRBV11-2 and TRBJ1-4; tentative D call: TRBD1 (5 bases). Germline-derived CDR1 and CDR2 are SGHAT and FQNNGV. Trimming removed 3 bases from V and 7 bases from J, with 12 bases in between. The CDR3 is made up of 14 amino acids. The CDR3 sequence: CASSFQGFSEKLFF. The CDR3 bases that were read are TGTGCCAGCAGCTTTCAGGGTTTCTCTGAAAAA.

On this clone: The CDR3 is cut off 3 residues early in the read; its end comes from the germline J gene. The chain combines TRBV12-3 or TRBV12-4 with TRBJ2-7; D is uncertain. The V end was cut by 3 bases, the J end by 3 bases, with 15 bases between. This CDR3 region has 15 residues. CDR3 in amino acids: CASSFFSGPGYEQYF. The sequenced CDR3 bases are TGTGCCAGCAGTTTTTTTAGTGGGCCTGGCTACGAG.

With regard to this clone: The sequence runs out 3 residues before the end of the CDR3; the remainder is reconstructed from the germline J gene. The V gene is TRBV5-4, the J gene TRBJ2-5; D perhaps matches TRBD1 (5 bases). CDR3 length: 14 residues. Deletions cut 1 base from V and 4 bases from J, with 11 bases between. Germline assignment: CDR1 SGHNT and CDR2 YYREEE (reference sequence). CDR3 amino acids: CASSLWQGTETQYF. The sequenced part of the CDR3 DNA is TGTGCCAGCAGCTTGTGGCAGGGTACAGAGACC.

Details on this clone: Compared with germline, one end of the junction differs, possibly owing to a read error. The CDR3 end lies 3 residues beyond the end of the read and is filled in from the germline J gene. The sample holds other DNA sequences that translate to the same CDR3. The chain links TRBV29-1 to TRBJ1-2; a possible D gene is TRBD1 (5 bases). This CDR3 region has 12 residues. The germline gives CDR1 SQVTM, CDR2 ANQGSEA. CDR3 in amino acids: CSVEGRAYGYTF. The CDR3 DNA, read in part, is TGCAGCGTTGAGGGCAGGGCCTATGGT.

The part of the CDR3 DNA that was read is TGTGCCAGCAGCCAAGAGTCGTTTAGGAGCGAGACG. It codes for CASSQESFRSET. The complete CDR3 reads CASSQESFRSETQYF. The rearrangement links TRBV4-2 to TRBJ2-3; D is ambiguous. The DNA ends 3 residues before the CDR3 does, and the rest of the CDR3 is filled in from the germline J gene. Per the germline V gene, CDR1 is LGHNA and CDR2 is YNFKEQ. The CDR3 totals 15 residues.

Points on this clone: The CDR3 end is not reached by the read, which stops 3 residues before it; the germline J gene fills it in. V usage is TRBV18 and J usage is TRBJ1-2; D is uncertain. In germline, CDR1 is KGHSH, CDR2 LQKENI. This CDR3 region has 15 residues. The covered CDR3 bases are TGTGCCAGCTCACCACAGGCTAGCGGGAACTACGAC. Translation gives CASSPQASGNYD. The whole CDR3 sequence reads CASSPQASGNYDYTF.

A word on this clone: The CDR3 goes on 3 residues after the read ends, and that part is filled in from the germline J gene. The chain has TRBV5-1 and TRBJ1-1; D is unclear. Germline loops: CDR1 SGHRS, CDR2 YFSETQ. The CDR3 consists of 12 residues. The CDR3: CASSLEGREAFF. The part of the CDR3 DNA that was read is TGCGCCAGCAGCTTGGAGGGCAGGGAA.

CDR3 sequence reads: CSVGGQGWNTEAFF. CDR3 DNA, as far as it was read: TGCAGCGTTGGGGGACAGGGTTGGAACACTGAA. This chain uses TRBV29-1 with TRBJ1-1, with 9 bases lining up with TRBD1. From the germline J gene comes the end of the CDR3, since the read stops 3 residues before it. CDR3 length: 14 amino acids. V lost 4 bases, J lost 1 base, and 4 bases stayed unmatched. The V gene's germline CDR1 is SQVTM and CDR2 ANQGSEA.

A word on this clone: The read terminates 3 residues ahead of where the CDR3 ends, so the germline J gene completes it. The chain has TRBV19 and TRBJ2-3; TRBD1 might be the D (6 bases). CDR1 is LNHDA, CDR2 SQIVND, per germline (reference sequence). The CDR3 has 12 amino acids. The CDR3 DNA, read in part, is TGTGCCAGTGGGGGCTGGGCTCAGCCG. Encoded protein: CASGGWAQP. The full CDR3 sequence reads CASGGWAQPQYF.

A remark on this clone: The CDR3 goes on 3 residues after the read ends, and that part is filled in from the germline J gene. V is TRBV5-1 and J is TRBJ2-2, with D maybe TRBD1 (5 bases). V dropped 0 bases and J dropped 10 bases, with 13 bases sitting between them. The CDR3 sequence is 14 residues long. From germline, CDR1 is SGHRS and CDR2 YFSETQ. CDR3 DNA, as far as it was read: TGCGCCAGCAGCTTGGGGCAGGGCCCCGTGGAG. Its protein product is CASSLGQGPVE. The complete CDR3 reads CASSLGQGPVELFF.